A selection of T cell receptor beta chains follows, all from one sample in a study of CD8 T cells in ankylosing spondylitis. TCRdb itself ran the 5' RACE reads through MiXCR, one entry per CDR3 protein. The table has roughly 700,000 distinct CDR3 sequences, around 20% seen once. Specimen: blood, either unsorted or a sorted T cell fraction (not recorded which). The receptors derive from a male donor with ankylosing spondylitis. The CDR3 runs from the conserved cysteine through the conserved F or W. The order of the fields is V gene, D gene, clone size, J gene, CDR3 protein, CDR3 DNA. D genes are given only for firm matches. Some rows mark clone size as missing; the rest say once, few, many or name a class of expanded clone.

TRBV20-1	-	few	TRBJ1-5	CSAFRRDNQPQHF	TGCAGTGCATTCCGGAGAGATAATCAGCCCCAGCATTTT
TRBV3-1	-	few	TRBJ2-7	CASSPTGQVGEQYF	TGTGCCAGCAGCCCCACCGGCCAAGTGGGCGAGCAGTACTTC
TRBV11-1	-	-	TRBJ2-2	CASSATGEVPRNTGELFF	TGTGCCAGCAGCGCCACAGGGGAGGTTCCGAGAAACACCGGGGAGCTGTTTTTT
TRBV6-5	-	-	TRBJ2-7	CASSYSICRCSSSYEQYF	TGTGCCAGCAGTTACTCGATCTGCCGATGTTCAAGCTCCTACGAGCAGTACTTC
TRBV20-1	-	many	TRBJ1-4	CSARPAGRLNEKLFF	TGCAGTGCTAGGCCGGCGGGACGACTCAATGAAAAACTGTTTTTT
TRBV29-1	-	few	TRBJ2-1	CSVTGTPSSYNEQFF	TGCAGCGTTACCGGGACTCCGAGCTCCTACAATGAGCAGTTCTTC
TRBV24-1	-	-	TRBJ1-1	CATKQGPYEDTEAFF	TGTGCCACCAAGCAGGGTCCTTATGAGGACACTGAAGCTTTCTTT
TRBV29-1	TRBD1	many	TRBJ2-7	CSVEDLDRGYEQYF	TGCAGCGTTGAAGATCTCGACAGGGGGTACGAGCAGTACTTC
TRBV20-1	TRBD1	many	TRBJ2-4	CSARVTGANIQYF	TGCAGTGCTAGAGTGACAGGGGCAAACATTCAGTACTTC
TRBV30	TRBD1	-	TRBJ1-1	CAWSVGTGVAFF	TGTGCCTGGAGTGTCGGGACAGGGGTCGCTTTCTTT
TRBV13	TRBD2	-	TRBJ2-1	CASRRGLADEQFF	TGTGCCAGCAGACGCGGACTAGCCGACGAGCAGTTCTTC
TRBV4-3	-	-	TRBJ2-4	CASSQDGNIQYF	TGCGCCAGCAGCCAAGATGGGAACATTCAGTACTTC
TRBV5-1	-	-	TRBJ2-1	CASSYPSAGNDNEQFF	TGCGCCAGCAGCTACCCCTCGGCAGGGAATGACAATGAGCAGTTCTTC
TRBV29-1	TRBD2	-	TRBJ2-1	CSVDAGAFNEQFF	TGCAGCGTTGACGCGGGAGCCTTTAATGAGCAGTTCTTC
TRBV12-3/TRBV12-4	TRBD1	few	TRBJ2-5	CASSSGWGQLQETQYF	TGTGCCAGCAGCTCCGGATGGGGACAGCTACAAGAGACCCAGTACTTC
TRBV6-1	-	-	TRBJ1-6	CASSESDKTSYNSPLHF	TGTGCCAGCAGTGAATCTGACAAGACCTCCTATAATTCACCCCTCCACTTT
TRBV29-1	-	-	TRBJ2-5	CSVDGTVETQYF	TGCAGCGTTGACGGGACCGTGGAGACCCAGTACTTC
TRBV18	-	-	TRBJ1-1	CASSPTPGAEAFF	TGTGCCAGCTCCCCTACGCCGGGGGCTGAAGCTTTCTTT
TRBV3-1	-	few	TRBJ1-4	CASSQMRTTNEKLFF	TGTGCCAGCAGCCAAATGCGGACAACTAATGAAAAACTGTTTTTT
TRBV5-6	-	-	TRBJ1-1	CASSLGAAGKNTEAFF	TGTGCCAGCAGCTTGGGTGCGGCAGGGAAGAACACTGAAGCTTTCTTT
TRBV20-1	-	few	TRBJ1-2	CSVDRTTSNYGYTF	TGCAGTGTAGACCGGACCACCTCAAACTATGGCTACACCTTC
TRBV12-3/TRBV12-4	-	few	TRBJ2-7	CASSFGLGVHEQYF	TGTGCCAGCAGTTTCGGGTTGGGGGTCCACGAGCAGTACTTC
TRBV12-3/TRBV12-4	-	-	TRBJ1-4	CASRRGPLRQEKLFF	TGTGCCAGCAGGCGAGGGCCACTGAGGCAAGAAAAACTGTTTTTT
TRBV6-2/TRBV6-3	TRBD2	few	TRBJ2-1	CASKRIRTSGSGNEQFF	TGTGCCAGCAAAAGAATTCGGACTAGCGGGAGTGGCAATGAGCAGTTCTTC
TRBV7-9	-	-	TRBJ2-1	CASSLEIQLNEQFF	TGTGCCAGCAGCTTAGAGATCCAACTCAATGAGCAGTTCTTC
TRBV5-1	TRBD1	few	TRBJ2-7	CASSLGTGISYEQYF	TGCGCCAGCAGCCTGGGGACAGGGATCTCCTACGAGCAGTACTTC
TRBV5-1	-	-	TRBJ1-1	CASSLRINTEAFF	TGCGCCAGCAGCTTGAGAATTAACACTGAAGCTTTCTTT
TRBV29-1	-	-	TRBJ2-5	CSVILRSQETQYF	TGCAGCGTCATTTTGCGGTCCCAAGAGACCCAGTACTTC
TRBV5-1	-	-	TRBJ2-5	CASSLDGPILYPETQYF	TGCGCCAGCAGCTTGGACGGGCCAATTTTATATCCAGAGACCCAGTACTTC
TRBV20-1	-	-	TRBJ1-6	CSARVGLSPLHF	TGCAGTGCTAGAGTCGGGCTTTCACCCCTCCACTTT
TRBV11-2	-	-	TRBJ1-6	CASSLRGINSPLHF	TGTGCCAGCAGCTTAAGAGGGATAAATTCACCCCTCCACTTT
TRBV4-1	TRBD1	-	TRBJ2-1	CASRPGTGGVNEQFF	TGCGCCAGCAGGCCCGGGACAGGGGGAGTCAATGAGCAGTTCTTC
TRBV5-6	-	-	TRBJ2-6	CASSLGLRETANVLTF	TGTGCCAGCAGCTTGGGTTTGCGGGAAACTGCCAACGTCCTGACTTTC
TRBV12-3/TRBV12-4	-	few	TRBJ2-1	CASEDNEQFF	TGTGCCAGCGAAGACAATGAGCAGTTCTTC
TRBV6-5	TRBD2	-	TRBJ2-1	CASSNGGAPYNEQFF	TGTGCCAGCAGTAACGGGGGGGCCCCCTACAATGAGCAGTTCTTC
TRBV27	TRBD2	few	TRBJ2-1	CASSLTPTSGRDYNEQFF	TGTGCCAGCAGTTTAACCCCTACTAGCGGGAGAGACTACAATGAGCAGTTCTTC
TRBV11-2	-	many	TRBJ2-6	CASSKYSSGANVLTF	TGTGCCAGCTCCAAATACTCGAGTGGGGCCAACGTCCTGACTTTC
TRBV20-1	-	-	TRBJ2-7	CSARPWTATYEQYF	TGCAGTGCTAGACCCTGGACGGCGACCTACGAGCAGTACTTC
TRBV11-1	TRBD2	-	TRBJ2-1	CASTSGTSVFNEQFF	TGTGCCAGTACCTCTGGGACTAGCGTCTTCAATGAGCAGTTCTTC
TRBV29-1	TRBD2	-	TRBJ2-5	CSVTFSGRNQETQYF	TGCAGCGTGACCTTTAGCGGGAGGAACCAAGAGACCCAGTACTTC
TRBV11-2	TRBD2	many	TRBJ2-5	CASSGDGLAGLVEETQYF	TGTGCCAGCAGCGGAGACGGACTAGCGGGACTCGTTGAAGAGACCCAGTACTTC
TRBV12-3/TRBV12-4	-	many	TRBJ1-5	CASSEGNQPQHF	TGTGCCAGCAGTGAGGGCAATCAGCCCCAGCATTTT
TRBV6-1	TRBD1	few	TRBJ2-7	CASSGYSGTGGYEQYF	TGTGCCAGCAGTGGTTATTCCGGGACAGGGGGCTACGAGCAGTACTTC
TRBV7-3	-	few	TRBJ2-2	CASSPWTTGELFF	TGTGCCAGCAGCCCCTGGACCACCGGGGAGCTGTTTTTT